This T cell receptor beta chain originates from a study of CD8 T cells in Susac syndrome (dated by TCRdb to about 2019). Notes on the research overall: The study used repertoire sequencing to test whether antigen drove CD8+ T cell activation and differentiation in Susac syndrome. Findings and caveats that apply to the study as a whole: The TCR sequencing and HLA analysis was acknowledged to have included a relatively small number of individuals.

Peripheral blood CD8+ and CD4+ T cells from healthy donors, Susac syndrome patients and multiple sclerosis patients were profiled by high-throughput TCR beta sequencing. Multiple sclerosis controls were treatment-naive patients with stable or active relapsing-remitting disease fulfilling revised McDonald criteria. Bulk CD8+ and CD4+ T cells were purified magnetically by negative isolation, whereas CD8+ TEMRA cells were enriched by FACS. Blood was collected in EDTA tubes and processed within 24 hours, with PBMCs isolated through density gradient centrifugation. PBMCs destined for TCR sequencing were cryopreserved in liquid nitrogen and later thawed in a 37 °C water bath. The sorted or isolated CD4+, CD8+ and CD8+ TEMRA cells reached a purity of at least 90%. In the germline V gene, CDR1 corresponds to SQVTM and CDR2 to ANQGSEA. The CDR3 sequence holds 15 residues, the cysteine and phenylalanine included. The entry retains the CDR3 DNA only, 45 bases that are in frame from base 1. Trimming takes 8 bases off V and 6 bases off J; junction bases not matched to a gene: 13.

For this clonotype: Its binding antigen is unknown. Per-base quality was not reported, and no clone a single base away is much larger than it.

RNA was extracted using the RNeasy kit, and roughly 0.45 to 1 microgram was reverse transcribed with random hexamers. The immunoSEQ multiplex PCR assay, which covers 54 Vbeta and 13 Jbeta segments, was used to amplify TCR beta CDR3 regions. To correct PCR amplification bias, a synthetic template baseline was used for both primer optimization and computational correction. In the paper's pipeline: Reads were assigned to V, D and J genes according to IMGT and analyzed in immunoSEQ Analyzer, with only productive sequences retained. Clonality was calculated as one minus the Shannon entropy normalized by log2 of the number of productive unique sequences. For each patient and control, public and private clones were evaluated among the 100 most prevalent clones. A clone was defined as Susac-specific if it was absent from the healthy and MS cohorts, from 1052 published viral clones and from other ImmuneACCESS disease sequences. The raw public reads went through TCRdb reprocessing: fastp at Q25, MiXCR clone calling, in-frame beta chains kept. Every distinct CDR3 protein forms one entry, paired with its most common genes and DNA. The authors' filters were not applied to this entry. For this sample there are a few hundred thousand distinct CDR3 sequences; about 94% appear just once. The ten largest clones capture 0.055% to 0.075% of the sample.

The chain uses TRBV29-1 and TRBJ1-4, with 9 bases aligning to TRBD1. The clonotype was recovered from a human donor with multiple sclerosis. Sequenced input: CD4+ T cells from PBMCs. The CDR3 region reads CSSRTDRGWYEKLFF. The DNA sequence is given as TGCAGCTCCAGAACCGACAGGGGGTGGTATGAAAAACTGTTTTTT. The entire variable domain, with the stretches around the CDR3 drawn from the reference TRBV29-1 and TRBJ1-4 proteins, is SAVISQKPSRDICQRGTSLTIQCQVDSQVTMMFWYRQQPGQSLTLIATANQGSEATYESGFVIDKFPISRPNLTFSTLTVSNMSPEDSSIYLCSSRTDRGWYEKLFFGSGTQLSVL.